Each of the 8 T cell receptor beta chains below was sequenced from the same sample in a study of T cell repertoires in cytomegalovirus infection (dated by TCRdb to the late 2010s). TCRdb shows the sequencer as Illumina HiSeq 1500. In TCRdb, the public reads were trimmed at Q25 with fastp and aligned with MiXCR, with productive beta chains retained. Rows matching on CDR3 protein sequence are summarized as one entry with the most common DNA and genes. The sample contains 200,000 to 250,000 distinct CDR3 sequences, approximately 40% of them found a single time. Roughly three fifths of the sample rests with the top ten. The treatment or condition tag for this specimen amounts to: in vitro stimulation with specific CMV peptide epitopes to enrich CMV-specific T cells. Their recognized antigens are unknown. Sequences were derived from CD8+ T cells from cultured PBMCs, sampled from culture after CMV antigen stimulation. The origin of the receptors is a human donor in good health (CMV status not recorded). Some clones in this sample may be carry-over from other donors' samples.

Only one count was recorded for this clonotype. At one end, the junction sequence differs from germline, possibly due to a read error. The genes are TRBV6-8 and TRBJ1-6; possible D gene TRBD1, 6 bases. The CDR3 is 18 residues long. Germline V gives CDR1 MNHGY, CDR2 SAAAGT. The CDR3 reads CDSREGVKQGSYNSPLHF. CDR3 nucleotide sequence: TGTGACAGCAGGGAGGGGGTTAAGCAGGGTTCCTATAATTCACCCCTCCACTTT.

The chain combines TRBV27 with TRBJ2-7; 7 positions match TRBD1. The germline V gene has CDR1 MNHEY and CDR2 SMNVEV (reference sequence). CDR3 length equals 16 residues. Unmatched junction bases numbered 5, after V lost 0 bases and J lost 0 bases. The CDR3 coding sequence is TGTGCCAGCAGTTTATCGGCGGACAGGAGCTCCTACGAGCAGTACTTC. Translated, it gives CASSLSADRSSYEQYF.

The rearrangement links TRBV7-4 to TRBJ1-4; a weak D match, TRBD1 (5 bases). In germline, CDR1 is SGHVT, CDR2 SQSDAQ. The CDR3 is 15 amino acids. Trimming shortened V by 0 bases and J by 8 bases, and 13 bases separated the two germline ends. The CDR3: CASSLAFQGGEKLFF. The DNA of the CDR3 is TGTGCCAGCAGCTTAGCGTTCCAGGGAGGGGAAAAACTGTTTTTT.

This clonotype was counted between two and nine times. The V gene is TRBV4-1, the J gene TRBJ2-1; TRBD2 is a possible D gene (6 bases). In germline, CDR1 is MGHRA, CDR2 YSYEKL. With 4 bases removed from V and 6 bases from J, the gap between germline ends came to 10 bases. This CDR3 spans 13 amino acids. The CDR3 sequence is CASSPGLLNEQFF. In nucleotides, the CDR3 is TGCGCCAGCAGCCCGGGACTCCTCAATGAGCAGTTCTTC.

The J gene is TRBJ2-1, the V gene TRBV20-1; maybe TRBD2 (5 bases). CDR1 and CDR2 (germline): DFQATT, SNEGSKA (reference sequence). The V gene lost 6 bases and the J gene lost 4 bases, with 10 bases spanning the gap. The length of the CDR3 is 12 residues. The CDR3 DNA reads as TGCAGTGCCGACGGGGAATACAATGAGCAGTTCTTC. It yields the protein CSADGEYNEQFF.

The chain uses TRBV12-3 or TRBV12-4 and TRBJ2-3; 9 bases line up with TRBD1. V lost 8 bases, J lost 4 bases, and 7 bases stayed unmatched. The length of the CDR3 is 14 residues. The CDR3 here is CASSGTGWADTQYF. CDR3 coding DNA: TGTGCCAGCTCCGGGACAGGGTGGGCAGATACGCAGTATTTT.

The chain recombines TRBV4-2 with TRBJ2-3, with 11 bases matching TRBD2. CDR1 and CDR2 (germline): LGHNA, YNFKEQ. Trimming at V came to 3 bases and at J to 2 bases, leaving 4 bases not matched to a gene. The CDR3 covers 16 residues. CDR3 DNA: TGTGCCAGCAGCCAGGAACTAGCGGGGGACACAGATACGCAGTATTTT. This codes for CASSQELAGDTDTQYF.

This clonotype was recorded a few times. The CDR3 spells CASSLLGGLSGNTIYF. DNA for the CDR3: TGTGCCAGCAGTTTATTGGGGGGCCTCTCTGGAAACACCATATATTTT. The chain uses TRBV27 and TRBJ1-3; D might be TRBD1 (6 bases). The CDR3 has 16 residues. CDR1 and CDR2 (germline): MNHEY, SMNVEV (reference sequence). Deletions cut 1 base from V and 0 bases from J, with 10 bases between.